This T cell receptor (beta chain) was observed in a study of T cells in Graves' hyperthyroidism and ophthalmopathy. Study observations and caveats: Blood samples included most of the expanded thyroid clonotypes exceeding 0.001.

The CDR3 extends over 15 amino acids. V was shortened by 6 bases and J by 4 bases, with 16 bases between the two germline ends. Germline assignment: CDR1 MDHEN and CDR2 SYDVKM. The sample holds many counts of this clonotype. The antigen is unknown. Fresh peripheral blood, 10 ml, was the source of the PBMCs. Amplification of TCR beta CDR3 regions used RNA as the template. HTBI primers were the set used in a first-round RT-PCR of the TCR CDR3. TCRdb re-analysed the multiplex PCR reads in MiXCR, keeping a single row per CDR3 protein. The sample holds about 400,000 distinct CDR3 sequences; around 14% are singletons and the top ten take roughly a quarter.

The genes are TRBV28 and TRBJ2-1; D not resolved. The specimen was blood. This clonotype originated in a woman between 18 and 29 years old with Graves' hyperthyroidism that later progressed to Graves' ophthalmopathy. The CDR3 sequence: CASRHGPTPYNEQFF. The CDR3, as DNA: TGTGCCAGCAGACACGGCCCTACGCCATACAATGAGCAGTTCTTC.